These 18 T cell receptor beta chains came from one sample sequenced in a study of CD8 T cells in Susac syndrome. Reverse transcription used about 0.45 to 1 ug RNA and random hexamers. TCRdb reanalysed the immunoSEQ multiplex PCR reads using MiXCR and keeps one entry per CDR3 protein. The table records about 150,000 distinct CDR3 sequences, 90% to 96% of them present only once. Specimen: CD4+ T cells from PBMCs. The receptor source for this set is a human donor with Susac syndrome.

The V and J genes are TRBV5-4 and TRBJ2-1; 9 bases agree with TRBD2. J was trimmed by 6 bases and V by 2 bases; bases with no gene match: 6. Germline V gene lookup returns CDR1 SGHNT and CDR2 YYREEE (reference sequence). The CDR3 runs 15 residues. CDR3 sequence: CASSLGTSISNEQFF. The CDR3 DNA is TGTGCCAGCAGCTTAGGGACTAGCATCTCCAATGAGCAGTTCTTC. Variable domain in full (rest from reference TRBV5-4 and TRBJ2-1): ETGVTQSPTHLIKTRGQQVTLRCSSQSGHNTVSWYQQALGQGPQFIFQYYREEENGRGNFPPRFSGLQFPNYSSELNVNALELDDSALYLCASSLGTSISNEQFFGPGTRLTVL.

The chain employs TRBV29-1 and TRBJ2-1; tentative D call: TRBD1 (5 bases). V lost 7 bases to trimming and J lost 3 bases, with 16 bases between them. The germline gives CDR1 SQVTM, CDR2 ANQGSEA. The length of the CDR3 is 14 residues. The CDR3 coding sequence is TGCAGCGCCCACGGTGCAGGGTTCTACAATGAGCAGTTCTTC. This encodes CSAHGAGFYNEQFF.

DNA for the CDR3: TGTGCCAGCAGTTCCCTCGACAACAATGAGCAGTTCTTC. It codes for CASSSLDNNEQFF. The V and J genes are TRBV27 and TRBJ2-1; D remains ambiguous. The ends were cut back, 4 bases at V and 5 bases at J, with 9 bases in the middle. The germline V gene has CDR1 MNHEY and CDR2 SMNVEV (reference sequence). CDR3 length: 13 amino acids.

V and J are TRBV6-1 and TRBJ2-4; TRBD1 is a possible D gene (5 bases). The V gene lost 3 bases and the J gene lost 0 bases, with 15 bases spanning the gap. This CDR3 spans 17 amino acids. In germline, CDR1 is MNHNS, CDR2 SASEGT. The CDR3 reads CASSDARAGPAKNIQYF. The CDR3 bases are TGTGCCAGCAGTGACGCTAGGGCAGGGCCAGCCAAAAACATTCAGTACTTC.

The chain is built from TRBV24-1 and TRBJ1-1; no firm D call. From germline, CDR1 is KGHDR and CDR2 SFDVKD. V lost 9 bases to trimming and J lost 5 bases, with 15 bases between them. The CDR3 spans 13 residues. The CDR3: CATSQGGRTEAFF. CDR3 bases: TGTGCCACCTCCCAAGGCGGTAGGACTGAAGCTTTCTTT.

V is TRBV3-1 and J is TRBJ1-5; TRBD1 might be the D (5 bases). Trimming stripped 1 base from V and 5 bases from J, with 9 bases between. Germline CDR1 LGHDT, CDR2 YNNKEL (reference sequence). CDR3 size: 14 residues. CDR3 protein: CASSQAGNHQPQHF. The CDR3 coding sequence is TGTGCCAGCAGCCAAGCAGGGAACCATCAGCCCCAGCATTTT.

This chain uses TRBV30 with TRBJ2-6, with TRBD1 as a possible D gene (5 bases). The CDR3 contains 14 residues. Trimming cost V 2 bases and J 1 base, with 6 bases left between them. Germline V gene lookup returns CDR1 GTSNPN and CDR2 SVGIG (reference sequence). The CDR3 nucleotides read TGTGCCTGGAGTAGGGGATCTGGGGCCAACGTCCTGACTTTC. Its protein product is CAWSRGSGANVLTF.

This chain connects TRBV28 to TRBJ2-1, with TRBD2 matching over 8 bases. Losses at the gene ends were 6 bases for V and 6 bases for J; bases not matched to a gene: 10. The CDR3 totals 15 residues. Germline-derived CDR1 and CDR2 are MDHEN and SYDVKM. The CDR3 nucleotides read TGTGCCAGCAGCCCTGGACTAGCCTTGCTCAATGAGCAGTTCTTC. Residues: CASSPGLALLNEQFF.

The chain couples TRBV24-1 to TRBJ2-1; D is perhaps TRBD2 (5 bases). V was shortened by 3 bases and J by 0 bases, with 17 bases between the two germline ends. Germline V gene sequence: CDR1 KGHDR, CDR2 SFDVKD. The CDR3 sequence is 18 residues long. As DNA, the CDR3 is TGTGCCACCAGTGATAACTACCCACTAGTGAGCTCCTACAATGAGCAGTTCTTC. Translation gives CATSDNYPLVSSYNEQFF.

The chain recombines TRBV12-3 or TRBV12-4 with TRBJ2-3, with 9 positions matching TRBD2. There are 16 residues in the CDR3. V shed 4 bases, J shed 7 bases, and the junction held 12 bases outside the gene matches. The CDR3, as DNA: TGTGCCAGCAGTTCCCACCTAGCGGGATGGAGTAATACGCAGTATTTT. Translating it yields CASSSHLAGWSNTQYF.

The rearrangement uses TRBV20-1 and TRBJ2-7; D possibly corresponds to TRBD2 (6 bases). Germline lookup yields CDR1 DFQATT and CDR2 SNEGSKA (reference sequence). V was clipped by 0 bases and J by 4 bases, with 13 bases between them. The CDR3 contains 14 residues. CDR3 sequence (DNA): TGCAGTGCTAGAGATGGGGCTAGCGTGTACGAGCAGTACTTC. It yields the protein CSARDGASVYEQYF.

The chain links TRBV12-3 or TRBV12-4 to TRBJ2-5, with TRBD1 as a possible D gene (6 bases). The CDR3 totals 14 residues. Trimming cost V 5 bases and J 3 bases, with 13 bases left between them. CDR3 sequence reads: CASSPIGQKETQYF. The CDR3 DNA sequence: TGTGCCAGCAGTCCCATCGGACAGAAAGAGACCCAGTACTTC.

The CDR3 DNA sequence: TGCAGCTTGAAGGGACGGGGCAATGAGCAGTTCTTC. It yields the protein CSLKGRGNEQFF. The chain uses TRBV29-1 and TRBJ2-1; D is perhaps TRBD1 or TRBD2 (5 bases each). CDR1 is SQVTM and CDR2 is ANQGSEA in the germline V gene. Deletions cut 8 bases from V and 6 bases from J, with 14 bases between. The CDR3 contains 12 residues.

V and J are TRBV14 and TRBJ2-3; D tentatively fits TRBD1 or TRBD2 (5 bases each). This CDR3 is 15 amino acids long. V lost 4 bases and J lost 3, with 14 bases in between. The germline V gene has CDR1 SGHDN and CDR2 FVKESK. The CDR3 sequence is CASSPGTSKTDTQYF. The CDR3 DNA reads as TGTGCCAGCAGCCCTGGGACCTCAAAAACAGATACGCAGTATTTT.

CDR3 sequence (DNA): TGTGCCAGCAGCTCAACCCCGGGACGGGATGAGCAGTTCTTC. It is translated as CASSSTPGRDEQFF. The chain has TRBV7-9 and TRBJ2-1, with D perhaps TRBD1 or TRBD2 (5 bases each). Germline lookup yields CDR1 SEHNR and CDR2 FQNEAQ (reference sequence). V lost 4 bases and J lost 8, with 15 bases in between. The CDR3 length is 14 residues. Full variable domain (missing parts from reference TRBV7-9 and TRBJ2-1): DTGVSQNPRHKITKRGQNVTFRCDPISEHNRLYWYRQTLGQGPEFLTYFQNEAQLEKSRLLSDRFSAERPKGSFSTLEIQRTEQGDSAMYLCASSSTPGRDEQFFGPGTRLTVL.

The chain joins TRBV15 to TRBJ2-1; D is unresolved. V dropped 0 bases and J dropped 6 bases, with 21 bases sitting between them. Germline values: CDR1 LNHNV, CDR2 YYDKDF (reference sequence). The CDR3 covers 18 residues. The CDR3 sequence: CATSRDLGSRFRANEQFF. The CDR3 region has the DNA TGTGCCACCAGCAGAGATCTGGGTTCTAGATTTCGAGCCAATGAGCAGTTCTTC.

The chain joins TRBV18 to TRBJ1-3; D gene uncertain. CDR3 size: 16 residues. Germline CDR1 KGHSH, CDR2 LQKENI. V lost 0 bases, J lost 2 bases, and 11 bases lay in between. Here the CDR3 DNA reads TGTGCCAGCTCACCACCGAGTCGGGTAACTGGAAACACCATATATTTT. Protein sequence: CASSPPSRVTGNTIYF.

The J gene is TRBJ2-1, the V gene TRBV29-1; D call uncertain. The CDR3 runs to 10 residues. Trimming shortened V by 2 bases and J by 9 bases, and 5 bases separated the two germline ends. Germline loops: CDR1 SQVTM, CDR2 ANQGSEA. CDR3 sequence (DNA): TGCAGCGTTGAAAGTGGTGAGCAGTTCTTC. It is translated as CSVESGEQFF.